A single sample gave rise to the 3 T cell receptor beta chains below, sequenced in a study of T cells after yellow fever vaccination. Via MiXCR, TCRdb re-called the 5' RACE reads, giving one row per CDR3 protein. The sample has over 45,000 distinct CDR3 sequences, roughly 6.9% seen once. The input for sequencing was CD8+ T cells sorted from PBMCs, taken on the day of the first yellow fever vaccination. These receptors all come from a man between 18 and 35 years old who received the YFV17D yellow fever vaccine.

The chain couples TRBV7-8 to TRBJ1-6, with unresolved D. Deletions cut 1 base from V and 7 bases from J, with 8 bases between. The CDR3 consists of 14 residues. Germline V CDR1 and CDR2: SGHVS, FQNEAQ. In DNA, the CDR3 is TGTGCCAGCAGCTTAGTGGGAGGCAATTCACCCCTCCACTTT. Amino acids: CASSLVGGNSPLHF.

Note on this clonotype: Since a much larger clone is just one base distant, this may be a read error. V is TRBV20-1 and J is TRBJ2-5, with D possibly TRBD2 on 5 matching bases. Trimming took 3 bases from V and 5 from J, leaving 16 bases between them. Per germline, CDR1 DFQATT and CDR2 SNEGSKA (reference sequence). There are 14 residues in the CDR3. This CDR3 reads CSASTGLVCETQYF. CDR3 nucleotides: TGCAGTGCTAGTACGGGGTTGGTGTGTGAGACCCAGTACTTC.

This clonotype appeared a few times. The chain carries TRBV24-1 and TRBJ2-1; D is unclear. The V end was cut by 1 base, the J end by 5 bases, with 8 bases between. The CDR3 consists of 14 residues. Germline V gene data show CDR1 as KGHDR and CDR2 as SFDVKD. CDR3 nucleotides: TGTGCCACCAGTGATTTTAGGGCGAACAATGAGCAGTTCTTC. Its translation: CATSDFRANNEQFF.